Listed below are T cell receptor beta chains from one sample, sequenced in a study of blood T cell repertoires in COVID-19. Assay: immunoSEQ multiplex PCR; the TCRdb copy retains only in-frame clones and omits some. The sample comprises about 63,000 clones, around 87% of which are singletons, and more than 5% rests with the top ten. The sample taken for sequencing was peripheral blood. The source is a middle-aged man with active COVID-19. Each CDR3 is given with its conserved first and last residue. A D gene is named only where the DNA matches it firmly. Clone size is stated in some rows and not others, as once, few, many or a class when expanded.

D,V,J,size,CDR3,DNA
NA,TRBV9,TRBJ2-3,NA,CASSVVTGSTDTQYF,TGTGCCAGCAGCGTAGTAACAGGCTCCACAGATACGCAGTATTTT
TRBD1,TRBV7-8,TRBJ1-1,NA,CASSARTGGFYGTEAFF,TGTGCCAGCAGCGCCCGGACAGGGGGCTTTTATGGCACTGAAGCTTTCTTT
NA,TRBV20-1,TRBJ2-5,NA,CSARRRETQYF,TGCAGTGCTAGGCGGAGAGAGACCCAGTACTTC
TRBD2,TRBV28,TRBJ2-2,NA,CASSFDRTSGTLNTGELFF,TGTGCCAGCAGTTTTGACCGGACTAGCGGGACCTTGAACACCGGGGAGCTGTTTTTT
TRBD2,TRBV5-4,TRBJ2-7,NA,CASSSLAGGYSEQYF,TGTGCCAGCAGCTCCCTAGCGGGAGGGTATAGCGAGCAGTACTTC
NA,TRBV27,TRBJ2-7,NA,CASSLNRATYEQYF,TGTGCCAGCAGTTTAAACAGAGCTACCTACGAGCAGTACTTC
NA,TRBV3-1/TRBV3-2,TRBJ2-1,NA,CASLGSTYNEQFF,TGTGCCAGCCTAGGGAGCACCTACAATGAGCAGTTCTTC
NA,TRBV12-2,TRBJ2-1,NA,CAPVLSSYNEQFF,TGTGCTCCGGTCTTGAGCTCCTACAATGAGCAGTTCTTC
NA,TRBV11-2,TRBJ1-4,NA,CASSLAPSATNEKLFF,TGTGCCAGCAGCTTAGCCCCGAGTGCAACTAATGAAAAACTGTTTTTT
NA,TRBV24-1,TRBJ2-2,NA,CATSDDRRTGELFF,TGTGCCACCAGTGATGACAGACGGACCGGGGAGCTGTTTTTT
NA,TRBV28,TRBJ1-1,NA,CANRDMRKDEAFF,TGTGCCAACAGGGACATGAGAAAGGATGAAGCTTTCTTT
NA,TRBV5-1,TRBJ1-1,NA,CASSLGSQDTEAFF,TGCGCCAGCAGCTTGGGAAGTCAGGACACTGAAGCTTTCTTT
TRBD1,TRBV28,TRBJ1-1,once,CASSLLNLRQGATNTEAFF,TGTGCCAGCAGTTTATTAAACCTTAGACAGGGGGCGACGAACACTGAAGCTTTCTTT
TRBD1,TRBV7-2,TRBJ1-1,few,CASSLRTGREAFF,TGTGCCAGCAGCTTAAGGACAGGGCGTGAAGCTTTCTTT
NA,TRBV5-6,TRBJ1-1,NA,CASSWRRPGTEAFF,TGTGCCAGCAGCTGGAGAAGGCCTGGGACTGAAGCTTTCTTT
NA,TRBV12-3/TRBV12-4,TRBJ1-1,NA,CASMNTEAFF,TGTGCCAGTATGAACACTGAAGCTTTCTTT
TRBD1,TRBV11-2,TRBJ1-5,NA,CASSLGSGGGQPQHF,TGTGCCAGCAGCTTAGGGTCAGGGGGAGGTCAGCCCCAGCATTTT
NA,TRBV28,TRBJ2-3,NA,CASKPIVIEDTQYF,TGTGCCAGCAAACCTATTGTTATTGAAGATACGCAGTATTTT
NA,TRBV24-1,TRBJ2-7,NA,CATSAPFSYEQYF,TGTGCCACCAGTGCTCCCTTCTCCTACGAGCAGTACTTC
TRBD2,TRBV28,TRBJ2-7,NA,CASSLILAGGRNEQYF,TGTGCCAGCAGTTTAATCCTAGCGGGAGGCCGCAACGAGCAGTACTTC
NA,TRBV3-1/TRBV3-2,TRBJ1-2,NA,CASSQRSRGVAGYTF,TGTGCCAGCAGCCAAAGATCTAGGGGTGTTGCGGGCTACACCTTC
TRBD1,TRBV24-1,TRBJ2-1,NA,CATSGTGDYNEQFF,TGTGCCACCAGTGGGACAGGGGACTACAATGAGCAGTTCTTC
NA,TRBV24-1,TRBJ2-3,once,CATSDAGTAEQDTQYF,TGTGCCACCAGTGATGCTGGGACTGCGGAGCAAGATACGCAGTATTTT
NA,TRBV7-6,TRBJ1-1,NA,CASSLESWFGASEAFF,TGTGCCAGCAGCTTAGAGTCATGGTTCGGTGCGTCTGAAGCTTTCTTT
TRBD2,TRBV11-3,TRBJ2-1,once,CASTTSSGIGNEQFF,TGTGCCAGCACCACCTCTAGCGGGATTGGGAATGAGCAGTTCTTC
NA,TRBV18,TRBJ2-1,NA,CASSTDRRLYYNEQFF,TGTGCCAGCTCAACAGACAGGCGACTCTACTACAATGAGCAGTTCTTC
NA,TRBV7-3,TRBJ2-2,NA,CASSLTGPGELFF,TGTGCCAGCAGCTTAACGGGGCCCGGGGAGCTGTTTTTT
TRBD1,TRBV9,TRBJ2-1,NA,CASSVDQGAYNEQFF,TGTGCCAGCAGCGTAGATCAGGGGGCCTACAATGAGCAGTTCTTC
NA,TRBV9,TRBJ1-1,NA,CASSVGGFTEAFF,TGTGCCAGCAGCGTAGGAGGGTTCACTGAAGCTTTCTTT
NA,TRBV9,TRBJ2-1,NA,CASSARPGQYNEQFF,TGTGCCAGCAGCGCGCGCCCCGGACAGTACAATGAGCAGTTCTTC
TRBD2,TRBV14,TRBJ2-2,NA,CASRPRLARNTGELFF,TGTGCCAGCAGACCCCGACTAGCGCGGAACACCGGGGAGCTGTTTTTT
NA,TRBV11-3,TRBJ2-3,NA,CASSLSGSTDTQYF,TGTGCCAGCAGCTTGAGCGGGAGCACAGATACGCAGTATTTT
TRBD1,TRBV4-3,TRBJ2-1,NA,CASSQDIGGTEQFF,TGCGCCAGCAGCCAAGATATAGGGGGCACTGAGCAGTTCTTC
NA,TRBV19,TRBJ1-1,NA,CASSFMGLGRPEAFF,TGTGCCAGTAGTTTCATGGGACTGGGTCGTCCTGAAGCTTTCTTT
NA,TRBV6-5,TRBJ1-1,NA,CASWGGGVRNTEAFF,TGTGCCAGCTGGGGAGGGGGTGTAAGGAACACTGAAGCTTTCTTT
NA,TRBV27,TRBJ2-7,few,CASSFFAESYEQYF,TGTGCCAGCAGTTTTTTCGCAGAATCCTACGAGCAGTACTTC
TRBD1,TRBV6-1,TRBJ1-1,once,CASSERGQTEAFF,TGTGCCAGCAGTGAAAGGGGACAGACCGAAGCTTTCTTT
TRBD1,TRBV4-1,TRBJ2-7,NA,CASSPNRGWEQYF,TGCGCCAGCAGCCCAAACAGGGGATGGGAGCAGTACTTC
TRBD2,TRBV7-8,TRBJ2-1,NA,CASTILAGIYNEQFF,TGTGCCAGCACCATACTAGCGGGAATCTACAATGAGCAGTTCTTC
TRBD2,TRBV28,TRBJ2-7,NA,CASVAGASGRYEQYF,TGTGCCAGCGTTGCAGGGGCCAGCGGGAGGTACGAGCAGTACTTC
TRBD1,TRBV2,TRBJ2-7,NA,CASSGDRGNEQYF,TGTGCCAGCAGCGGGGACAGGGGAAACGAGCAGTACTTC
TRBD2,TRBV18,TRBJ2-2,NA,CASSTSGTTTGELFF,TGTGCCAGCTCAACTAGCGGGACAACCACCGGGGAGCTGTTTTTT
NA,TRBV4-2,TRBJ2-5,NA,CASSPTGVEETQYF,TGTGCCAGCAGCCCGACAGGAGTTGAAGAGACCCAGTACTTC
TRBD2,TRBV6-5,TRBJ2-5,once,CASSMTAGVQETQYF,TGTGCCAGCAGTATGACAGCGGGAGTCCAAGAGACCCAGTACTTC
TRBD1,TRBV9,TRBJ1-1,few,CASSEGDRGLIAEAFF,TGTGCCAGCAGCGAGGGGGACAGGGGGCTTATCGCTGAAGCTTTCTTT
NA,TRBV11-2,TRBJ2-1,NA,CASSLGPEYNEQFF,TGTGCCAGCAGCTTAGGTCCGGAGTACAATGAGCAGTTCTTC